What follows are 9 T cell receptor beta chains derived from one specimen sequenced in a study of shared clonotypes between healthy human individuals. Using immunoSEQ multiplex PCR, the repertoire was profiled, and TCRdb retains in-frame clones only, with some absent. The sample contains roughly 2.1 million clones, about 93% of which appear only once. Naivety among CD8 cells was defined by CD45RO negativity and positive CCR7 selection, thereby excluding terminally differentiated effector memory CD45RA+ cells. Specimen: naive CD8+ T cells from PBMCs. These TCRs come from a man between 18 and 35 years old in good health. Some clones in this sample may be carry-over from other donors' samples.

The chain combines TRBV4-1 with TRBJ2-7; no definite D call. The V end was cut by 0 bases, the J end by 2 bases, with 14 bases between. CDR3 size: 16 residues. CDR1 and CDR2 from the germline V gene are MGHRA and YSYEKL. The CDR3 region has the DNA TGCGCCAGCAGCCAAGAGGGTAGCACGGCCCCCTACGAGCAGTACTTC. It encodes CASSQEGSTAPYEQYF.

The rearrangement uses TRBV6-1 and TRBJ1-2; D remains unclear. The CDR3 spans 15 residues. The V end was cut by 1 base, the J end by 7 bases, with 16 bases between. Germline assignment: CDR1 MNHNS and CDR2 SASEGT. CDR3 DNA: TGTGCCAGCAGTGAAGGCGCGGGATCTCTTTTTGGCTACACCTTC. The encoded protein is CASSEGAGSLFGYTF.

The V and J genes are TRBV5-1 and TRBJ2-7; 8 nucleotides agree with TRBD2. Germline assignment: CDR1 SGHRS and CDR2 YFSETQ. Trimming took 4 bases from V and 4 from J; bases not matched to a gene: 7. The CDR3 is made up of 14 amino acids. The CDR3 sequence is CASSPGGENYEQYF. The CDR3 DNA is TGCGCCAGCAGCCCCGGGGGGGAGAATTACGAGCAGTACTTC. Based on the CDR3 plus reference TRBV5-1 and TRBJ2-7, the full variable domain is KAGVTQTPRYLIKTRGQQVTLSCSPISGHRSVSWYQQTPGQGLQFLFEYFSETQRNKGNFPGRFSGRQFSNSRSEMNVSTLELGDSALYLCASSPGGENYEQYFGPGTRLTVT.

V and J are TRBV30 and TRBJ1-3; D is undetermined. The CDR3 sequence is 14 residues long. The V gene's germline CDR1 is GTSNPN and CDR2 SVGIG (reference sequence). V dropped 3 bases and J dropped 0 bases, with 9 bases sitting between them. The CDR3, as DNA: TGTGCCTGGAGGACAACTGTCTCTGGAAACACCATATATTTT. Its translation is CAWRTTVSGNTIYF.

The chain is built from TRBV21-1 and TRBJ2-1; TRBD1 was called by the table and not checked on the DNA. TRBV21-1 is termed a pseudogene. CDR3 size: 18 residues. The CDR3 reads CASSKVGCSRTSYNEQFF. Here the CDR3 DNA reads TGTGCCAGCAGCAAAGTTGGCTGCTCCAGAACCTCCTACAATGAGCAGTTCTTC.

For this clone: The identical CDR3 is also encoded by other nucleotide sequences in the sample. CDR3 bases: TGTGCCAGCAGTTTATTAGGGACTAGCGGGAGCTACAATGAGCAGTTCTTC. As protein: CASSLLGTSGSYNEQFF. The gene calls are TRBV27 and TRBJ2-1; 14 bases match TRBD2. The germline V gene encodes CDR1 MNHEY and CDR2 SMNVEV (reference sequence). The CDR3 is made up of 17 amino acids. V was clipped by 1 base and J by 3 bases; unmatched bases: 2.

The chain is built from TRBV7-8 and TRBJ2-7; weak D call: TRBD1 (6 bases). Per germline, CDR1 SGHVS and CDR2 FQNEAQ. This CDR3 is built from 18 residues. V dropped 3 bases and J dropped 1 base, with 22 bases sitting between them. The DNA for the CDR3 is TGTGCCAGCAGCTTTAATCCCCGGGGCACAGGGAATTCCTACGAGCAGTACTTC. Amino acids: CASSFNPRGTGNSYEQYF.

As concerns this clone: Within the sample, other DNA sequences also encode this same CDR3. The rearrangement links TRBV11-2 to TRBJ2-1; the D is unclear. Trimming took 1 base from V and 7 from J, leaving 2 bases between them. The CDR3 length is 11 residues. From germline, CDR1 is SGHAT and CDR2 FQNNGV. Here the CDR3 DNA reads TGTGCCAGCAGCTTAGGAAATGAGCAGTTCTTC. Translated, it gives CASSLGNEQFF.

V is TRBV7-9 and J is TRBJ2-3; D ambiguous. This CDR3 has 15 amino acids. Between the trimmed V and J ends, which lost 2 bases and 0 bases, there was a span of 9 bases. Germline V gene lookup returns CDR1 SEHNR and CDR2 FQNEAQ (reference sequence). The CDR3 region has the DNA TGTGCCAGCAGCTTACGTAGCACTAGCACAGATACGCAGTATTTT. It encodes CASSLRSTSTDTQYF.